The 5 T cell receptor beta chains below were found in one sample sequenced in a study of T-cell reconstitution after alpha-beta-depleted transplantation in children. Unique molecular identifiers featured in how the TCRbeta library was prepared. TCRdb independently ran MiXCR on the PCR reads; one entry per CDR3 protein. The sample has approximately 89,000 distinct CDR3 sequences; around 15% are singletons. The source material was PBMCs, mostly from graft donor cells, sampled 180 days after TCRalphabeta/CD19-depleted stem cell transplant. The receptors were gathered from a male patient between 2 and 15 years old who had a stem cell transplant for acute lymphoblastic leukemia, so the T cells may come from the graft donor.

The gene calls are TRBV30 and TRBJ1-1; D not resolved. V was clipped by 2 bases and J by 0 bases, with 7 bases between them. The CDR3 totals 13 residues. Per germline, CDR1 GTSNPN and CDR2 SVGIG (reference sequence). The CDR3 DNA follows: TGTGCCTGGAGTCGGGATGTGAACACTGAAGCTTTCTTT. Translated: CAWSRDVNTEAFF.

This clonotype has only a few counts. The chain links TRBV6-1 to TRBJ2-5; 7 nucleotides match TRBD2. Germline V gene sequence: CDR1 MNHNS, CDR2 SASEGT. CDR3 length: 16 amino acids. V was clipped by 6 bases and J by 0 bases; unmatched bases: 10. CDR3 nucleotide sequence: TGTGCCAGCAGCCCGGGACTAAATACTTACCAAGAGACCCAGTACTTC. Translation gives CASSPGLNTYQETQYF.

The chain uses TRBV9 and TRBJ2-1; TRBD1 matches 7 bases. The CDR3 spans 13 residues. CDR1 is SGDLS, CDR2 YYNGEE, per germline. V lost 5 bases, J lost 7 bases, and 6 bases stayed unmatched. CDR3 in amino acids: CASRRQGMNEQFF. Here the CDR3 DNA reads TGTGCCAGCAGACGACAGGGTATGAATGAGCAGTTCTTC.

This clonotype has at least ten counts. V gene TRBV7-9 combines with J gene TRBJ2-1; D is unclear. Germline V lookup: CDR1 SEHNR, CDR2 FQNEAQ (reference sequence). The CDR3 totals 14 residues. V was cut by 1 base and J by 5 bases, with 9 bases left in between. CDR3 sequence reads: CASSLEAQNNEQFF. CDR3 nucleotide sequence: TGTGCCAGCAGCTTAGAGGCACAGAACAATGAGCAGTTCTTC.

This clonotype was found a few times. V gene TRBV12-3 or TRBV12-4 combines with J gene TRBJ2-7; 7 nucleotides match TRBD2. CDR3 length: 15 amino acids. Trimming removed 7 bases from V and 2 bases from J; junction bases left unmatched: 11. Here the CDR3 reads CASNQGRGITYEQYF. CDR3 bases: TGTGCCAGCAATCAAGGGAGGGGAATTACCTACGAGCAGTACTTC.